The 10 T cell receptor beta chains listed next were all sequenced from one sample in a study of blood T cell repertoires in COVID-19 (dated by TCRdb to 2019 to 2021). The method behind the library was the immunoSEQ multiplex PCR assay. TCRdb carries this immuneACCESS record with in-frame sequences only. Its versions omit some clonotypes, under half of them owing to an unresolved V gene in the studies checked, with the rest unexplained. A total of 400,000 to 450,000 clones appear in this sample, about 90% of them only once. Of the sample, roughly 0.87% is held by the ten largest clones. Sequencing was done on a sample of peripheral blood. These receptors all come from a man aged 18 to 29 with COVID-19, enrolled during active disease.

Concerning this clone itself: This CDR3 is also generated by other DNA sequences in the sample. This chain joins TRBV9 and TRBJ2-3, with 7 bases fitting TRBD1. The CDR3 is 15 amino acids. The V gene end was trimmed by 0 bases and the J gene end by 3 bases; junction bases not matched to a gene: 4. Germline V gene lookup returns CDR1 SGDLS and CDR2 YYNGEE. DNA of the CDR3: TGTGCCAGCAGCGTAGCAGGGGGTAGAACAGATACGCAGTATTTT. It translates to CASSVAGGRTDTQYF.

This sequence joins TRBV2 and TRBJ2-1, with 12 bases identical to TRBD2. Trimming took 8 bases from V and 9 from J; bases not matched to a gene: 14. Germline V gene sequence: CDR1 SNHLY, CDR2 FYNNEI. The CDR3 is 16 residues long. The CDR3: CASGVETSGSRTEQFF. As DNA, the CDR3 is TGTGCCAGCGGGGTAGAGACTAGCGGGAGTCGTACTGAGCAGTTCTTC.

The chain carries TRBV15 and TRBJ1-2; D is unclear. Trimming left V 0 bases short and J 4 bases short, with 12 bases between. Germline CDR1 and CDR2: LNHNV and YYDKDF (reference sequence). The CDR3 has 15 residues. As DNA, the CDR3 is TGTGCCACCAGCAGAGAGCACAGTACGCCCTATGGCTACACCTTC. It specifies CATSREHSTPYGYTF.

The rearrangement links TRBV4-1 to TRBJ2-1, with 12 positions matching TRBD2. Germline loops: CDR1 MGHRA, CDR2 YSYEKL. V was pared by 2 bases and J by 4 bases, with 9 bases of the junction left unmatched. This CDR3 region has 18 residues. The CDR3 sequence is CASSQRSSGRAVYNEQFF. CDR3 DNA sequence: TGCGCCAGCAGCCAACGTTCTAGCGGGAGGGCCGTGTACAATGAGCAGTTCTTC.

The sample holds a few counts of this clone. V gene TRBV11-2 combines with J gene TRBJ2-1; D is perhaps TRBD2 (5 bases). Germline V lookup: CDR1 SGHAT, CDR2 FQNNGV. V was clipped by 0 bases and J by 0 bases, with 9 bases between them. This CDR3 region has 16 residues. CDR3 protein: CASSLDLANSYNEQFF. Here the CDR3 DNA reads TGTGCCAGCAGCTTAGACCTAGCCAACTCCTACAATGAGCAGTTCTTC.

The chain is built from TRBV5-1 and TRBJ1-5; D is undetermined. This CDR3 contains 15 residues. The ends were cut back, 0 bases at V and 5 bases at J, with 12 bases in the middle. Germline V lookup: CDR1 SGHRS, CDR2 YFSETQ. The CDR3 bases are TGCGCCAGCAGCTTGGATTCCGGGAGAGATCAGCCCCAGCATTTT. Translating gives CASSLDSGRDQPQHF.

The chain links TRBV9 to TRBJ1-3; unclear D gene. Germline V lookup: CDR1 SGDLS, CDR2 YYNGEE. V shed 4 bases and J shed 2 bases, with 10 bases lying between them. CDR3 length: 14 amino acids. The DNA of the CDR3 is TGTGCCAGCAGCCCCCGTCCCGCTGGAAACACCATATATTTT. This gives the protein CASSPRPAGNTIYF. Together with reference TRBV9 and TRBJ1-3, the CDR3 gives the full variable domain: DSGVTQTPKHLITATGQRVTLRCSPRSGDLSVYWYQQSLDQGLQFLIQYYNGEERAKGNILERFSAQQFPDLHSELNLSSLELGDSALYFCASSPRPAGNTIYFGEGSWLTVV.

The V and J genes are TRBV6-1 and TRBJ2-1; 7 bases match TRBD2. The CDR3 consists of 16 residues. Germline lookup yields CDR1 MNHNS and CDR2 SASEGT. Trimming took 4 bases from V and 0 from J; bases not matched to a gene: 6. The CDR3 is CASSASSGLSYNEQFF. CDR3 bases: TGTGCCAGCAGTGCATCTAGCGGCCTCTCCTACAATGAGCAGTTCTTC.

The gene calls are TRBV12-3 or TRBV12-4 and TRBJ1-1; D gene ambiguous. Trimming stripped 3 bases from V and 11 bases from J, with 13 bases between. CDR3 length: 12 residues. CDR3 in amino acids: CASSLWREGAFF. CDR3 nucleotides: TGTGCCAGCAGTTTGTGGAGGGAAGGGGCTTTCTTT.

This chain joins TRBV7-6 and TRBJ2-7, with 7 positions matching TRBD1. This CDR3 is built from 16 residues. Trimming cost V 5 bases and J 1 base; bases outside gene matches: 11. Germline V gene lookup returns CDR1 SGHVS and CDR2 FNYEAQ. The CDR3 sequence: CASSLETPGGSYEQYF. The CDR3 nucleotides read TGTGCCAGCAGCCTAGAGACCCCAGGGGGTTCCTACGAGCAGTACTTC.